Listed here is a single T cell receptor (beta chain). The antigen is undetermined. The germline gives CDR1 SNHLY, CDR2 FYNNEI. There are 14 residues in the CDR3. J was trimmed by 6 bases and V by 2 bases; bases with no gene match: 6. Tumor tissue was taken before any definitive surgery or chemotherapy was given. This sample is part of a study of high-grade serous ovarian cancer treatment subgroups. Study summary: Each sample yielded on average 7,494 unique TCR beta rearrangements from 14,000 or so reads. The study's findings and limits: Tumors within one patient showed repertoire similarity of about 0.095 to 0.85. Clonal relatedness tracked neoantigen level, and by trend copy number and mutation load. These tumor repertoires lack spatial information from bulk sequencing.

This table comes from immunoSEQ multiplex PCR, and its TCRdb copy is limited to in-frame clones, with some not included. The data contain approximately 5,400 clones, about 77% of them singletons. The gene calls are TRBV2 and TRBJ1-2; 7 nucleotides match TRBD1. Sequencing input: tumor tissue. The clonotype comes from a human patient with high-grade serous ovarian cancer. The DNA of the CDR3 is TGTGCCAGCAGTGAACTAACAGGGGCGGATGGCTACACCTTC. This sequence encodes CASSELTGADGYTF.